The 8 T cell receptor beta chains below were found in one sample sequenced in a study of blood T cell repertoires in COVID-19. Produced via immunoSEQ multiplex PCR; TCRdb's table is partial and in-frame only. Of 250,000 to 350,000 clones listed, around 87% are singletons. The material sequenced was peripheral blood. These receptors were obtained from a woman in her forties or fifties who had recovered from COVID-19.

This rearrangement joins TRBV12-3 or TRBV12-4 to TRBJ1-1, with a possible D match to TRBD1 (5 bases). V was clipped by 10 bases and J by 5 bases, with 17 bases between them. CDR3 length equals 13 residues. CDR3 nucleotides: TGTGCCACCTCGCTGGGACGGGGGACTGAAGCTTTCTTT. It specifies CATSLGRGTEAFF.

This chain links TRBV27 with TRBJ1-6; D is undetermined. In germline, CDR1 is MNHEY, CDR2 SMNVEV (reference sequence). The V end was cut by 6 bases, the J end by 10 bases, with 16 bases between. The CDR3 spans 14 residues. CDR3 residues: CASSRADSYSPLHF. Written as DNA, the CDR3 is TGTGCCAGCAGCAGAGCCGACTCTTACTCACCCCTCCACTTT.

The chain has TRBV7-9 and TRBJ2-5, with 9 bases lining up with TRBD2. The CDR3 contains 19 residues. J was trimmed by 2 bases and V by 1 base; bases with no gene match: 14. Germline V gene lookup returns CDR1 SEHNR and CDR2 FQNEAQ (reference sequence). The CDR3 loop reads CASSLGQVTSGSRQETQYF. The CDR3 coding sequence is TGTGCCAGCAGCTTAGGTCAGGTAACTAGCGGGTCACGACAAGAGACCCAGTACTTC.

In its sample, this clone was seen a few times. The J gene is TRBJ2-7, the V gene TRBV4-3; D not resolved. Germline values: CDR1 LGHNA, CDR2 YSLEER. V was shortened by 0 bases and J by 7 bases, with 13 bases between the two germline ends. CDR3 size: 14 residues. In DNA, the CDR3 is TGCGCCAGCAGCCAAGAGGTACTGGCGGAGGAGCAGTACTTC. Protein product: CASSQEVLAEEQYF.

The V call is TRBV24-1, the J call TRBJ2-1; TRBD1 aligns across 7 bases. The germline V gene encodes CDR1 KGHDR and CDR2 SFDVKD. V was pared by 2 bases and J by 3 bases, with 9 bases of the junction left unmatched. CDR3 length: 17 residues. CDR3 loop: CATSDSVNRGYYNEQFF. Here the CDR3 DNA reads TGTGCCACCAGTGATTCAGTCAACAGGGGTTACTACAATGAGCAGTTCTTC.

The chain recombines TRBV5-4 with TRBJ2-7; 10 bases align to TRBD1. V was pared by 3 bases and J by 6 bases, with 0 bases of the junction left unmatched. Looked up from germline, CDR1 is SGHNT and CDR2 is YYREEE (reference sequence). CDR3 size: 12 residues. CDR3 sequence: CASSWTGGEQYF. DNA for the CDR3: TGTGCCAGCAGCTGGACAGGGGGCGAGCAGTACTTC.

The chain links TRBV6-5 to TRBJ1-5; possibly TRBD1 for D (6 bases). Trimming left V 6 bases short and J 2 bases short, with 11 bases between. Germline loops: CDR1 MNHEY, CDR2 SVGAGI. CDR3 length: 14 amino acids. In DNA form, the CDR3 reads TGTGCCAGCAGGAGGGGGTCTGGCAATCAGCCCCAGCATTTT. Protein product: CASRRGSGNQPQHF.

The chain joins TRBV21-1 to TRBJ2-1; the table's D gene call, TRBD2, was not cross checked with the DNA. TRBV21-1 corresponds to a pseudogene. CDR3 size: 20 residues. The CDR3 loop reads CASSKVEGLAGSFPYNEQFF. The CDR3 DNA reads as TGTGCCAGCAGCAAAGTAGAGGGACTAGCGGGATCCTTCCCCTACAATGAGCAGTTCTTC.